One sample yielded the 17 T cell receptor beta chains listed below, sequenced in a study of T cells in Graves' hyperthyroidism and ophthalmopathy. Amplified TCR beta CDR3 regions came from RNA transcripts. When the TCR CDR3 underwent first-round RT-PCR, the HTBI primer set was used. A single record per CDR3 protein comes from TCRdb applying MiXCR to the multiplex PCR reads. This sample yields roughly 520,000 distinct CDR3 sequences, of which approximately 25% are seen a single time; around 11% belongs to the top ten. Material: blood. The receptor set was obtained from a woman in her 30s with Graves' ophthalmopathy.

This clonotype was found many times. The chain has TRBV7-9 and TRBJ1-1; D uncertain. CDR1 is SEHNR, CDR2 FQNEAQ, per germline (reference sequence). V lost 4 bases, J lost 2 bases, and 11 bases lay in between. The CDR3 sequence is 14 residues long. In DNA form, the CDR3 reads TGTGCCAGCAGCTCCTCCCATCAAAACACTGAAGCTTTCTTT. This translates into CASSSSHQNTEAFF.

The J gene is TRBJ1-5, the V gene TRBV4-1; possible D gene TRBD1, 5 bases. In germline, CDR1 is MGHRA, CDR2 YSYEKL. The CDR3 has 17 residues. V gave up 4 bases and J gave up 2 bases, with 18 bases separating them. The CDR3 nucleotides read TGCGCCAGCAGCCTCGAATGGCCAGGGTGGGGCAATCAGCCCCAGCATTTT. This translates into CASSLEWPGWGNQPQHF.

This clonotype was observed many times. The rearrangement links TRBV7-8 to TRBJ1-1; D is ambiguous. Trimming pared 0 bases from V and 6 bases from J, leaving 20 bases between. The CDR3 sequence is 17 residues long. Germline CDR1 and CDR2: SGHVS and FQNEAQ. The CDR3 protein is CASSLAAGPVKRAEAFF. The CDR3 DNA reads TGTGCCAGCAGCTTAGCGGCAGGACCAGTGAAAAGGGCTGAAGCTTTCTTT.

Notes on this clonotype: At one boundary the junction diverges from the germline segment, which might be a read error. The chain couples TRBV6-5 to TRBJ2-2, with a tentative D call TRBD2 (6 bases). Germline CDR1 MNHEY, CDR2 SVGAGI. The CDR3 extends over 16 amino acids. CDR3 sequence reads: CASSYSITGQGGELCF. The DNA of the CDR3 is TGTGCCAGCAGTTACTCAATAACAGGCCAAGGCGGGGAGCTGTGTTTT.

The chain is built from TRBV5-4 and TRBJ1-1; no clear D gene. CDR1 and CDR2 from the germline V gene are SGHNT and YYREEE (reference sequence). This CDR3 is built from 13 residues. Trimming removed 7 bases at V and 0 bases at J, with 10 bases between. The CDR3, as DNA: TGTGCCAGCGGGTTACTGATGAACACTGAAGCTTTCTTT. This sequence encodes CASGLLMNTEAFF.

This clonotype was counted at least ten times. This chain joins TRBV27 and TRBJ1-2, with TRBD1 matching over 7 bases. This CDR3 comprises 13 residues. V was clipped by 3 bases and J by 3 bases; unmatched bases: 1. Germline V gene data show CDR1 as MNHEY and CDR2 as SMNVEV (reference sequence). The CDR3 DNA reads TGTGCCAGCAGTTTTGGACAGGACTATGGCTACACCTTC. Translating gives CASSFGQDYGYTF.

There are many counts of this clonotype. The V call is TRBV7-8, the J call TRBJ2-7, with TRBD1 matching 10 bases. V trimming: 4 bases; J trimming: 7 bases; junction bases outside the gene matches: 7. Per the germline V gene, CDR1 is SGHVS and CDR2 is FQNEAQ. There are 14 residues in the CDR3. CDR3 protein: CASSSGTGVGEQYF. CDR3 DNA sequence: TGTGCCAGCAGCTCCGGGACAGGGGTCGGTGAGCAGTACTTC.

The rearrangement joins TRBV25-1 to TRBJ1-1; no reliable D call. Trimming removed 4 bases at V and 8 bases at J, with 8 bases between. The germline V gene encodes CDR1 MGHDK and CDR2 SYGVNS. CDR3 length: 11 residues. This CDR3 is CASSVEREAFF. The CDR3 DNA reads as TGTGCCAGCAGTGTGGAGAGAGAAGCTTTCTTT.

The rearrangement uses TRBV6-5 and TRBJ2-7; D is possibly TRBD2 (7 bases). This CDR3 contains 14 residues. In germline, CDR1 is MNHEY, CDR2 SVGAGI. V was trimmed by 4 bases and J by 4 bases, leaving 14 bases between them. The CDR3, as DNA: TGTGCCAGCAGTTCCCAAGGGGGAGGGTACGAGCAGTACTTC. Translated: CASSSQGGGYEQYF.

The chain uses TRBV6-2 or TRBV6-3 and TRBJ2-7, with 9 nucleotides matching TRBD1. The CDR3 covers 17 residues. Looked up from germline, CDR1 is MNHEY and CDR2 is SVGEGT. V shed 2 bases, J shed 1 base, and the junction held 9 bases outside the gene matches. The CDR3 region is CASSYGSGQGFSYEQYF. The DNA for the CDR3 is TGTGCCAGCAGTTACGGTTCGGGACAGGGATTTTCCTACGAGCAGTACTTC.

This clonotype has at least ten counts. The gene calls are TRBV20-1 and TRBJ2-5; D might be TRBD2 (7 bases). CDR1 is DFQATT, CDR2 SNEGSKA, per germline (reference sequence). V lost 5 bases to trimming and J lost 5 bases, with 15 bases between them. This CDR3 contains 13 residues. The CDR3, as DNA: TGCAGTGCTGGGGGGCTAGCGGCGGAGACCCAGTACTTC. Amino acids: CSAGGLAAETQYF.

As for this clonotype: Lacking the conserved final phenylalanine or tryptophan, this CDR3 likely reflects a read error. V is TRBV6-1 and J is TRBJ1-1; no clear D. V gave up 5 bases and J gave up 5 bases, with 6 bases separating them. This CDR3 is built from 11 residues. CDR1 and CDR2 (germline): MNHNS, SASEGT. In nucleotides, the CDR3 is TGTGCCAGCAGTCGGTATACTGAAGCTTTCTTG. Its translation is CASSRYTEAFL.

This clonotype showed up just a few times. The rearrangement uses TRBV9 and TRBJ1-1, with no clear D. The CDR3 runs 16 residues. Trimming left V 0 bases short and J 0 bases short, with 12 bases between. CDR1 SGDLS and CDR2 YYNGEE come from the germline V gene. CDR3 DNA sequence: TGTGCCAGCAGCGTAGGAAGAGGCGGGATGAACACTGAAGCTTTCTTT. This sequence encodes CASSVGRGGMNTEAFF.

This clonotype appeared many times. The genes are TRBV12-3 or TRBV12-4 and TRBJ1-2; the D is unclear. The V gene lost 1 base and the J gene lost 1 base, with 7 bases spanning the gap. The CDR3 runs to 14 residues. CDR3 sequence reads: CASSLDSLNYGYTF. The CDR3 DNA reads TGTGCCAGCAGTTTAGACAGCCTTAACTATGGCTACACCTTC.

This clonotype was recorded many times. V usage is TRBV6-2 or TRBV6-3 and J usage is TRBJ1-1; no clear D. CDR1 and CDR2 from the germline V gene are MNHEY and SVGEGT. V shed 5 bases and J shed 5 bases, with 15 bases lying between them. The length of the CDR3 is 14 residues. The CDR3, as DNA: TGTGCCAGCAGTCCCACACGGGGTTGGACTGAAGCTTTCTTT. This translates into CASSPTRGWTEAFF.

The gene calls are TRBV12-3 or TRBV12-4 and TRBJ1-1, with D unresolved. The V end lost 3 bases, the J end lost 4 bases, and 12 bases lay between the germline ends. This CDR3 comprises 14 residues. The CDR3 coding sequence is TGTGCCAGCAGTTTGAGACACCCGGGCACTGAAGCTTTCTTT. Its protein is CASSLRHPGTEAFF.

Note on this clonotype: This may come from a read error, since a much larger clone is one base off. V usage is TRBV28 and J usage is TRBJ1-1, with a weak D call TRBD1 (5 bases). CDR3 length: 12 amino acids. Trimming stripped 3 bases from V and 12 bases from J, with 14 bases between. Germline loops: CDR1 MDHEN, CDR2 SYDVKM. The CDR3 here is CASSFEARAPFF. As DNA, the CDR3 is TGTGCCAGCAGTTTTGAGGCCAGGGCACCTTTCTTT.